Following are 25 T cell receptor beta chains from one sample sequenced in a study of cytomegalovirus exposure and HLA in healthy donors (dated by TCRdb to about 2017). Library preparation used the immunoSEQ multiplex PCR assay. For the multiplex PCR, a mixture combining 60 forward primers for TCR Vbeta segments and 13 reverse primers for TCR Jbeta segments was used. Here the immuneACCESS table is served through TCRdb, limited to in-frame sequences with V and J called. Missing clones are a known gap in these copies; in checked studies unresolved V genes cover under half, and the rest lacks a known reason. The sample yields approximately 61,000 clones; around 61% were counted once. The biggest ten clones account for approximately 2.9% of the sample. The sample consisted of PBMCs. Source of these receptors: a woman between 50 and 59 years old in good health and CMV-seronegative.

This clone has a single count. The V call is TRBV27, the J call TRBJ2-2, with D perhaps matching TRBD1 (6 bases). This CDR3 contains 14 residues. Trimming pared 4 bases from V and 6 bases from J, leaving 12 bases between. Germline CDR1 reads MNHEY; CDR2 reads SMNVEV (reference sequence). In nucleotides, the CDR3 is TGTGCCAGCAGTTCTTACAGGGACGCCGGGGAGCTGTTTTTT. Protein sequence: CASSSYRDAGELFF.

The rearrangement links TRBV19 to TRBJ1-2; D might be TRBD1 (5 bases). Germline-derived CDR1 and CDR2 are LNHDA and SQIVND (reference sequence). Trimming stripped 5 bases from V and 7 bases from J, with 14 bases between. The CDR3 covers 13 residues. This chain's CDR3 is CASSAPKGFGYTF. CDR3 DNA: TGTGCCAGTAGTGCCCCGAAGGGGTTTGGCTACACCTTC.

This CDR3 reads CASSLGQGAADTQYF. The CDR3 nucleotides read TGCGCCAGCAGCTTGGGACAGGGGGCAGCAGATACGCAGTATTTT. The chain combines TRBV5-1 with TRBJ2-3; 10 bases agree with TRBD1. Germline V CDR1 and CDR2: SGHRS, YFSETQ. V trimming: 0 bases; J trimming: 4 bases; junction bases outside the gene matches: 2. The length of the CDR3 is 15 residues.

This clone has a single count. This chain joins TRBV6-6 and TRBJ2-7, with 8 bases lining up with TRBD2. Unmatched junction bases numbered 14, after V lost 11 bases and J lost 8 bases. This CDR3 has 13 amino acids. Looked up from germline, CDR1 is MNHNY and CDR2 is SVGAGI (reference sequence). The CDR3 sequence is CAAVPLAGRQQYF. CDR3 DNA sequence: TGTGCCGCCGTCCCTCTAGCGGGCCGACAGCAGTACTTC.

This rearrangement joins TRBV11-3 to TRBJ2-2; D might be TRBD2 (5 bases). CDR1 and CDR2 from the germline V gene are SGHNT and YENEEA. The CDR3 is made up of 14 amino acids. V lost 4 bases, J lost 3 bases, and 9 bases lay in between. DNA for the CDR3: TGTGCCAGCAGCTCGGGGTCCGACACCGGGGAGCTGTTTTTT. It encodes CASSSGSDTGELFF.

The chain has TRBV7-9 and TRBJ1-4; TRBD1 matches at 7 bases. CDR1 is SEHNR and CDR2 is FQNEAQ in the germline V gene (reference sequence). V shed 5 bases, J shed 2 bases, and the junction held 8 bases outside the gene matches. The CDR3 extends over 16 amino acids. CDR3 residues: CASSPFPRGTNEKLFF. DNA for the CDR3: TGTGCCAGCAGCCCCTTCCCCAGGGGGACTAATGAAAAACTGTTTTTT.

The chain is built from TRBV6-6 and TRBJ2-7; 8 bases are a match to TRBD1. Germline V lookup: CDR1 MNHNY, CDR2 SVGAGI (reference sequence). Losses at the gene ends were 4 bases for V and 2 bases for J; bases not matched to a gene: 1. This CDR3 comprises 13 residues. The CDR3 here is CASSSTGAYEQYF. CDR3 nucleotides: TGTGCCAGCAGTTCGACAGGGGCCTACGAGCAGTACTTC.

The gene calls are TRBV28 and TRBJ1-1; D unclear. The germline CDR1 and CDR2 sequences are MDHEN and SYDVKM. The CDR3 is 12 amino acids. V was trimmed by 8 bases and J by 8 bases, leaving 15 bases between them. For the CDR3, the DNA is TGTGCCAGCCTCCTTCCGGAGGGAGAAGCTTTCTTT. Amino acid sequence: CASLLPEGEAFF. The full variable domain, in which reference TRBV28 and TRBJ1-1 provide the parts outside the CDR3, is DVKVTQSSRYLVKRTGEKVFLECVQDMDHENMFWYRQDPGLGLRLIYFSYDVKMKEKGDIPEGYSVSREKKERFSLILESASTNQTSMYLCASLLPEGEAFFGQGTRLTVV.

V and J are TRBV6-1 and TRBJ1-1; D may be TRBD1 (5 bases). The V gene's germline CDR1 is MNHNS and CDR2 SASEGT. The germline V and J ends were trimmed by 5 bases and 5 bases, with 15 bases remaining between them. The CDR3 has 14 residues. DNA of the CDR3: TGTGCCAGCAGTAAACGGGGGGAGGCGACTGAAGCTTTCTTT. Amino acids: CASSKRGEATEAFF.

For the CDR3, the DNA is TGTGCCTGGAGCGAGGGACAGGGCGCCTACAATGAGCAGTTCTTC. Translated: CAWSEGQGAYNEQFF. The chain links TRBV30 to TRBJ2-1; 9 bases line up with TRBD1. V lost 3 bases, J lost 2 bases, and 5 bases stayed unmatched. CDR1 and CDR2 (germline): GTSNPN, SVGIG (reference sequence). The CDR3 totals 15 residues.

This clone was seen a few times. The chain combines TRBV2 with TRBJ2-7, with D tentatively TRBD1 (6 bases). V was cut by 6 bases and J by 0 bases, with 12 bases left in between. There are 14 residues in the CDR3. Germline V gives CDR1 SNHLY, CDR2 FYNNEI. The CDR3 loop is CASRRQAYSYEQYF. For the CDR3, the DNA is TGTGCCAGCAGGAGACAGGCCTACTCCTACGAGCAGTACTTC.

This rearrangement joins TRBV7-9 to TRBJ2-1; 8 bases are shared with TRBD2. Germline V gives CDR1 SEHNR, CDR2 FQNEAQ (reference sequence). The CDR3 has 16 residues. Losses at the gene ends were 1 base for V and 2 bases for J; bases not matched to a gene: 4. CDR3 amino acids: CASSLVGGGTYNEQFF. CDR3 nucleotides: TGTGCCAGCAGCTTAGTGGGCGGGGGGACCTACAATGAGCAGTTCTTC.

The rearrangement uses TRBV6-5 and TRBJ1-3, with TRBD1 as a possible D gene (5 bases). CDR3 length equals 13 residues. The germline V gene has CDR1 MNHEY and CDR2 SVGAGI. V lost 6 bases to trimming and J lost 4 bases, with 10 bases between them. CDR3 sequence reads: CASRHRSGNTIYF. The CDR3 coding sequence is TGTGCCAGCAGGCACAGGTCCGGAAACACCATATATTTT.

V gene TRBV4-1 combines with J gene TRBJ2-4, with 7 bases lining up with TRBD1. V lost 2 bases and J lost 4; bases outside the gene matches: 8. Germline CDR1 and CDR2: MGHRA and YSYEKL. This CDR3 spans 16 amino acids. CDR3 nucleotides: TGCGCCAGCAGCCAAAGACAGGGCGAGGGGAAAAACATTCAGTACTTC. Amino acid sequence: CASSQRQGEGKNIQYF.

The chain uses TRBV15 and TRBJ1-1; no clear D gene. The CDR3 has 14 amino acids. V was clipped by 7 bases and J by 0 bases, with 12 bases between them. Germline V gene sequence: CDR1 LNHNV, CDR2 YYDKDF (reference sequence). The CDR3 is CATTVGRLNTEAFF. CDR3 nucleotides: TGTGCCACCACCGTTGGCAGGCTGAACACTGAAGCTTTCTTT.

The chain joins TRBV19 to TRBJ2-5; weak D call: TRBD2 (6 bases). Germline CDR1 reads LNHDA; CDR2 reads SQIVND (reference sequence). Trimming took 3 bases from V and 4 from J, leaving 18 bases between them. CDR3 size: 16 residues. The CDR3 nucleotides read TGTGCCAGTAGTATCTCCGGCCGGCGGAGGGGAGAGACCCAGTACTTC. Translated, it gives CASSISGRRRGETQYF.

The DNA of the CDR3 is TGTGCCAGCAGGCCTACTAGCGAGAGCTCCTACGAGCAGTACTTC. Translated: CASRPTSESSYEQYF. The chain links TRBV6-5 to TRBJ2-7, with 7 bases that match TRBD2. Germline assignment: CDR1 MNHEY and CDR2 SVGAGI. CDR3 size: 15 residues. The ends lost 6 bases at V and 0 bases at J; junction bases unmatched: 8.

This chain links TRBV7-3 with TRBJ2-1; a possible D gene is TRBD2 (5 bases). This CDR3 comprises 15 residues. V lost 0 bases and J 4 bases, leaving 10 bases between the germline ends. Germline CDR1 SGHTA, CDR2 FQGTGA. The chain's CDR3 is CASSLTGEAYNEQFF. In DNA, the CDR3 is TGTGCCAGCAGCTTAACGGGAGAGGCTTACAATGAGCAGTTCTTC.

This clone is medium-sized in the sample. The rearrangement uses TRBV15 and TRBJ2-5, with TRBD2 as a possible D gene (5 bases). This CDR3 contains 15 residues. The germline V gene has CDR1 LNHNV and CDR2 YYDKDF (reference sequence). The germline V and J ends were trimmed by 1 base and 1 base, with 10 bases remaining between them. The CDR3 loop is CATSRAGNPQETQYF. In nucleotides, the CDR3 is TGTGCCACCAGCAGAGCGGGAAATCCCCAAGAGACCCAGTACTTC.

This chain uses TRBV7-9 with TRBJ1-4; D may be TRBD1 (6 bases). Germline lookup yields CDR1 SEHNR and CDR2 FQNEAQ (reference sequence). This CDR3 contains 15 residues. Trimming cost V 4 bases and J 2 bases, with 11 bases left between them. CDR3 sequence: CASSSQGGTNEKLFF. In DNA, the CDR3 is TGTGCCAGCAGCTCACAGGGCGGGACTAATGAAAAACTGTTTTTT.

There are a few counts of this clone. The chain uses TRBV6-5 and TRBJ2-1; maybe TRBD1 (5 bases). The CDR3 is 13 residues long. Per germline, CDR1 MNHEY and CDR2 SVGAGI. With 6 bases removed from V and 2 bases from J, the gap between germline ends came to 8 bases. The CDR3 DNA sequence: TGTGCCAGCAGAGTAGGGGCCTACAATGAGCAGTTCTTC. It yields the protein CASRVGAYNEQFF.

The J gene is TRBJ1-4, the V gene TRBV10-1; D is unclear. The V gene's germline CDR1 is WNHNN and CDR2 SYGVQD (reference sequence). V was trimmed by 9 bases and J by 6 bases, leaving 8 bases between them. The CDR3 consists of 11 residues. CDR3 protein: CARFTDEKLFF. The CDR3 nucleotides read TGCGCCAGATTTACTGATGAAAAACTGTTTTTT.

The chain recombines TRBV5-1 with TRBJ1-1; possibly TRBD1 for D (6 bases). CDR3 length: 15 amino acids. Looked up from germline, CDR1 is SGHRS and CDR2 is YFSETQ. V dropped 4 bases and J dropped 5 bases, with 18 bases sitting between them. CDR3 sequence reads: CASSPSGGRGTEAFF. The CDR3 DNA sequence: TGCGCCAGCAGCCCGTCGGGGGGGCGGGGGACTGAAGCTTTCTTT. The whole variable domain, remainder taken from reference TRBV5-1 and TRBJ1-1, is KAGVTQTPRYLIKTRGQQVTLSCSPISGHRSVSWYQQTPGQGLQFLFEYFSETQRNKGNFPGRFSGRQFSNSRSEMNVSTLELGDSALYLCASSPSGGRGTEAFFGQGTRLTVV.

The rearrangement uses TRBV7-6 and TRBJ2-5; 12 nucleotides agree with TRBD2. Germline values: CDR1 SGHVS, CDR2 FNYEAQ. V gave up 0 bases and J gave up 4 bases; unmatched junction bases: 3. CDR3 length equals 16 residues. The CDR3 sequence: CASSLALLAGGETQYF. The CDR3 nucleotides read TGTGCCAGCAGCTTAGCGTTACTAGCGGGAGGAGAGACCCAGTACTTC.

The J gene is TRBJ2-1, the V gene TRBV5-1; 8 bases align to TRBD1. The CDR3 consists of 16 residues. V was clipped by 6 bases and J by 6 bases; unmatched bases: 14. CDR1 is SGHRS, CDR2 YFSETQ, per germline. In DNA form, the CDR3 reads TGCGCCAGCACCCTCAATCCCCCACAGGGGGGCAATGAGCAGTTCTTC. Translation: CASTLNPPQGGNEQFF.